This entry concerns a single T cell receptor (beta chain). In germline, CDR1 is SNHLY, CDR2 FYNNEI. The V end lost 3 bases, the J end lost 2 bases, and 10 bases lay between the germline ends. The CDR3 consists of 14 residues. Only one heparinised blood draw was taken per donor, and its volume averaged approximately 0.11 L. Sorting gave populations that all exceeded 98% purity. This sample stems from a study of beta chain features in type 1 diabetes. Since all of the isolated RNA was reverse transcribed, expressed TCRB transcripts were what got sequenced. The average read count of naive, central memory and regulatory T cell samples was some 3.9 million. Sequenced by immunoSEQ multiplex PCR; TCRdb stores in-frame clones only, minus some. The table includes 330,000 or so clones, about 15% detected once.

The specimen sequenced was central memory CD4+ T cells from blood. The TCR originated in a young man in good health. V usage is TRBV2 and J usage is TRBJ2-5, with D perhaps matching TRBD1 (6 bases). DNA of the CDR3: TGTGCCAGCAGTGAGTGGGACAATCAAGAGACCCAGTACTTC. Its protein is CASSEWDNQETQYF.